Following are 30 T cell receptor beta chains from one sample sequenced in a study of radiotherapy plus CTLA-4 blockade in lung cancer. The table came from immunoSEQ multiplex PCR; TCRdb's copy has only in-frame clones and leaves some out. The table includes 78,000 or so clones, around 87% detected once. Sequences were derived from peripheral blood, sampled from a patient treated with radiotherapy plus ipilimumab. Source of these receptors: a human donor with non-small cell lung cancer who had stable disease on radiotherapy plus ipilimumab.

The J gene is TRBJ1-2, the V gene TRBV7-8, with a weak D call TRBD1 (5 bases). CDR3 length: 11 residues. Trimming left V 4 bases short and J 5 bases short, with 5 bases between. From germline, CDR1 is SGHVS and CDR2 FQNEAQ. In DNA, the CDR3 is TGTGCCAGCAGCTCAGGGTATGGCTACACCTTC. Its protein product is CASSSGYGYTF.

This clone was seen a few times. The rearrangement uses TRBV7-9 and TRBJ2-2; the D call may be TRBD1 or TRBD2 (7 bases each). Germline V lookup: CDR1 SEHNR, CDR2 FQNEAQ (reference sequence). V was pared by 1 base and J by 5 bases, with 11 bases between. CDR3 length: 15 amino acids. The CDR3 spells CASSLGQGGTGELFF. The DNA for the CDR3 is TGTGCCAGCAGCTTAGGACAGGGAGGGACCGGGGAGCTGTTTTTT.

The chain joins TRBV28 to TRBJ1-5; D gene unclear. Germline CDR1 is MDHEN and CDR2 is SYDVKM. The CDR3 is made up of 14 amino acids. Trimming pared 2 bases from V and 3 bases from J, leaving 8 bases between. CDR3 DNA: TGTGCCAGCAGTTTAAGGGAGATCAATCAGCCCCAGCATTTT. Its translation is CASSLREINQPQHF.

CDR3 sequence (DNA): TGTGCCAGCAGTTCAACAGGGAATGGAAATCAGCCCCAGCATTTT. Its protein is CASSSTGNGNQPQHF. The V call is TRBV6-5, the J call TRBJ1-5; D is perhaps TRBD1 (6 bases). Germline V gene data show CDR1 as MNHEY and CDR2 as SVGAGI. This CDR3 is built from 15 residues. V was trimmed by 4 bases and J by 4 bases, leaving 14 bases between them.

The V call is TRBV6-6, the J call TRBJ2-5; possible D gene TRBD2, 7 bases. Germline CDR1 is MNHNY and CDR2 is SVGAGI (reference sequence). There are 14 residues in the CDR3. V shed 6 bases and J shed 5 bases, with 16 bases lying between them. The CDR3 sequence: CASREGGDSETQYF. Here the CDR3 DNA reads TGTGCCAGCAGGGAAGGGGGGGACTCGGAGACCCAGTACTTC.

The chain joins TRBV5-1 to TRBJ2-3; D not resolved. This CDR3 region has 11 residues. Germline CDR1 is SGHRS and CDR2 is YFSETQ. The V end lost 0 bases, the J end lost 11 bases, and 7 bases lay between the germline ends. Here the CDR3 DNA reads TGCGCCAGCAGCTTGGCGGGCGGGCAGTATTTT. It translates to CASSLAGGQYF. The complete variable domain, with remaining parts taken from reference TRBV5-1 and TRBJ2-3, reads KAGVTQTPRYLIKTRGQQVTLSCSPISGHRSVSWYQQTPGQGLQFLFEYFSETQRNKGNFPGRFSGRQFSNSRSEMNVSTLELGDSALYLCASSLAGGQYFGPGTRLTVL.

For the CDR3, the DNA is TGTGCCAGCAGTTCAACCTCCGGGGGAGGCTACACCTTC. It is translated as CASSSTSGGGYTF. The chain employs TRBV6-6 and TRBJ1-2, with D perhaps matching TRBD1 (5 bases). Trimming took 4 bases from V and 8 from J, leaving 14 bases between them. The germline gives CDR1 MNHNY, CDR2 SVGAGI (reference sequence). The CDR3 length is 13 residues.

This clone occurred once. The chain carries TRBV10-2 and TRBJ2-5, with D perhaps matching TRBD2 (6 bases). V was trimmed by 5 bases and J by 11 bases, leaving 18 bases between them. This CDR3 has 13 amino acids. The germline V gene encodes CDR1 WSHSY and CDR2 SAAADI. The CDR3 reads CASSNGGPWEQYF. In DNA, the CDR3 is TGCGCCAGCAGTAACGGGGGTCCGTGGGAGCAGTACTTC.

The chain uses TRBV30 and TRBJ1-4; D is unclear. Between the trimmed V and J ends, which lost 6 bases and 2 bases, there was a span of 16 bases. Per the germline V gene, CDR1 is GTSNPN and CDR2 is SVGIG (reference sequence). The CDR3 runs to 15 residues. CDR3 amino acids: CACTLVGATNEKLFF. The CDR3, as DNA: TGTGCCTGCACCCTGGTCGGTGCCACTAATGAAAAACTGTTTTTT. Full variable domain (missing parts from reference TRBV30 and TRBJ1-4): SQTIHQWPATLVQPVGSPLSLECTVEGTSNPNLYWYRQAAGRGLQLLFYSVGIGQISSEVPQNLSASRPQDRQFILSSKKLLLSDSGFYLCACTLVGATNEKLFFGSGTQLSVL.

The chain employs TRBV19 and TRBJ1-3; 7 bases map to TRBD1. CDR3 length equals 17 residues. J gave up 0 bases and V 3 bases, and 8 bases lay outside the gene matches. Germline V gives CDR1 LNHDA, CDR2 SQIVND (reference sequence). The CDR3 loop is CASSIPGQPSSGNTIYF. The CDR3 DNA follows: TGTGCCAGTAGTATCCCGGGACAGCCAAGCTCTGGAAACACCATATATTTT.

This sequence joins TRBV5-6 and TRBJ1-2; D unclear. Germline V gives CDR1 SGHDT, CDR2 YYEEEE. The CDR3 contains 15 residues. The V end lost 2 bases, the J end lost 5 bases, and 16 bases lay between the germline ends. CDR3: CASSFGTENVYGYTF. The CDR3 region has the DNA TGTGCCAGCAGCTTCGGTACGGAGAACGTATATGGCTACACCTTC.

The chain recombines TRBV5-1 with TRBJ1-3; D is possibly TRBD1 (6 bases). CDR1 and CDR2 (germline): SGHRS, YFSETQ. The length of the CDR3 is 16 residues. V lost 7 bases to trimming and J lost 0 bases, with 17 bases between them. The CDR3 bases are TGCGCCAGCGCGGGGAGGGGGTCCCACTCTGGAAACACCATATATTTT. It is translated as CASAGRGSHSGNTIYF.

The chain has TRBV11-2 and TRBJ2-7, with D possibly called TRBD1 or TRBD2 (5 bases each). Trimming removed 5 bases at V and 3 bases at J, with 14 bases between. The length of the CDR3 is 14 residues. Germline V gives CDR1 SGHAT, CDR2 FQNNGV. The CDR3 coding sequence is TGTGCCAGCAGCATACCGGGACGGAACTACGAGCAGTACTTC. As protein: CASSIPGRNYEQYF.

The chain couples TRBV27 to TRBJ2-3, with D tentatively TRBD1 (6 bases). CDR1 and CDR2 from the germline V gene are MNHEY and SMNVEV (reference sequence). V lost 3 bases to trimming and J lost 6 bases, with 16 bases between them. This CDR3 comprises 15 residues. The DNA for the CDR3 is TGTGCCAGCAGTTTCTCCGACAGGACGGGGGATACGCAGTATTTT. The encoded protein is CASSFSDRTGDTQYF.

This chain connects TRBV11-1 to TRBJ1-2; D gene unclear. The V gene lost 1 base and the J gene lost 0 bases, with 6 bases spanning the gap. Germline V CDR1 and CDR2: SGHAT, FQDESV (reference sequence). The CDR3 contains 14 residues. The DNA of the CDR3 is TGTGCCAGCAGCTTAGTAGACGCTAACTATGGCTACACCTTC. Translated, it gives CASSLVDANYGYTF.

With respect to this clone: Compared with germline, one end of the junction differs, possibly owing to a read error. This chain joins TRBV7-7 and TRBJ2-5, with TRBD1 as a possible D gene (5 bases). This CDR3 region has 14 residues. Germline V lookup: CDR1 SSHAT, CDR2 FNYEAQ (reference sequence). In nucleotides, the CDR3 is TGTGCTAGCAGCTCTGACAGTATCGCAGAGACCCAGTACTTC. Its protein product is CASSSDSIAETQYF.

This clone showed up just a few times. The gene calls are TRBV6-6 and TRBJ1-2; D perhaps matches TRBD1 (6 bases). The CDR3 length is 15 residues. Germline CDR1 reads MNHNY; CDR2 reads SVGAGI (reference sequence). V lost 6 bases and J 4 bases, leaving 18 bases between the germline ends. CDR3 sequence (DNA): TGTGCCAGCAGGGATTTGGGCGGCAGGGGCTATGGCTACACCTTC. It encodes CASRDLGGRGYGYTF.

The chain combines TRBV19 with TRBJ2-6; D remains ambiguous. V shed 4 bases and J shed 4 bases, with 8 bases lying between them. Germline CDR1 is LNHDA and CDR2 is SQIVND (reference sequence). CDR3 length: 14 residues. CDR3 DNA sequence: TGTGCCAGTAGTAAGGACCAGGGGGCCAACGTCCTGACTTTC. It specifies CASSKDQGANVLTF.

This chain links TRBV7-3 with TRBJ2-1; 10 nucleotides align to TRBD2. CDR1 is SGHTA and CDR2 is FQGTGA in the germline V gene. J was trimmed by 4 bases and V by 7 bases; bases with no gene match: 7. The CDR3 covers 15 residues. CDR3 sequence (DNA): TGTGCCAGCACCCCCTCACTAGCGGGATACAATGAGCAGTTCTTC. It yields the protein CASTPSLAGYNEQFF. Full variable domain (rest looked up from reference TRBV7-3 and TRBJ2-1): GAGVSQTPSNKVTEKGKYVELRCDPISGHTALYWYRQSLGQGPEFLIYFQGTGAADDSGLPNDRFFAVRPEGSVSTLKIQRTERGDSAVYLCASTPSLAGYNEQFFGPGTRLTVL.

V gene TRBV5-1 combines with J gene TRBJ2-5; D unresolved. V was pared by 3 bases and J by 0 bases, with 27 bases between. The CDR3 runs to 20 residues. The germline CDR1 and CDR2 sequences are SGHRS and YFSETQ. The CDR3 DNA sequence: TGCGCCAGCAGCTCGGATCCTCCCCGGGTATGGGGAAAGTACCAAGAGACCCAGTACTTC. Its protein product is CASSSDPPRVWGKYQETQYF. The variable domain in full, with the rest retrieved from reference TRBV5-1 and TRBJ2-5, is KAGVTQTPRYLIKTRGQQVTLSCSPISGHRSVSWYQQTPGQGLQFLFEYFSETQRNKGNFPGRFSGRQFSNSRSEMNVSTLELGDSALYLCASSSDPPRVWGKYQETQYFGPGTRLLVL.

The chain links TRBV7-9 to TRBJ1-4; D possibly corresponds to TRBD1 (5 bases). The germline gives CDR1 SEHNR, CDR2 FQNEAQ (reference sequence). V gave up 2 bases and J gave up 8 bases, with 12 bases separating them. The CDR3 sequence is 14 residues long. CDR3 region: CASSLLGAGEKLFF. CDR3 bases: TGTGCCAGCAGCTTATTAGGGGCTGGGGAAAAACTGTTTTTT.

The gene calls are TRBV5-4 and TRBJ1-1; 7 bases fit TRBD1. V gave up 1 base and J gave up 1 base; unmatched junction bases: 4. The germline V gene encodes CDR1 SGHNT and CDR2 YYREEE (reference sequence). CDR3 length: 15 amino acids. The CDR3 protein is CASSLRTGWNTEAFF. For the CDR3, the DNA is TGTGCCAGCAGCTTGCGGACAGGCTGGAACACTGAAGCTTTCTTT.

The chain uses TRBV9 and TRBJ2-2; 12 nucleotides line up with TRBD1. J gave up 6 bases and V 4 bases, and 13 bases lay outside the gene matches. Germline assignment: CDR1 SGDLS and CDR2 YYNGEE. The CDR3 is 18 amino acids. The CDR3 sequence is CASSTTRGTGGWAGELFF. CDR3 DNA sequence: TGTGCCAGCAGCACGACAAGGGGGACAGGGGGCTGGGCCGGGGAGCTGTTTTTT.

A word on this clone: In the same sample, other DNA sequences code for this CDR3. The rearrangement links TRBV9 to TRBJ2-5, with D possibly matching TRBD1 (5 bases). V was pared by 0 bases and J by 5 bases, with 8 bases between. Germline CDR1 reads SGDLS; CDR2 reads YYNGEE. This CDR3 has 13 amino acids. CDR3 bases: TGTGCCAGCAGCGTAGAGGGGTCGGAGACCCAGTACTTC. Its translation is CASSVEGSETQYF.

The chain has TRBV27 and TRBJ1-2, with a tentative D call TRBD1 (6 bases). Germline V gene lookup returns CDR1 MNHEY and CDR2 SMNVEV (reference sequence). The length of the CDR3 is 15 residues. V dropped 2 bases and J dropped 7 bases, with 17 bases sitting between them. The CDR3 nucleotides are TGTGCCAGCAGTTTACGGGCGGGCAGGGGCCCTGGCTACACCTTC. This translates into CASSLRAGRGPGYTF.

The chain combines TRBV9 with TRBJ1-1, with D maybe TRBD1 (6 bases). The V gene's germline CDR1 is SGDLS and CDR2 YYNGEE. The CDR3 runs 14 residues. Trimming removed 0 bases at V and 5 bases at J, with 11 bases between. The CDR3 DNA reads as TGTGCCAGCAGCGTAGCTAAGGGGGGGACTGAAGCTTTCTTT. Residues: CASSVAKGGTEAFF.

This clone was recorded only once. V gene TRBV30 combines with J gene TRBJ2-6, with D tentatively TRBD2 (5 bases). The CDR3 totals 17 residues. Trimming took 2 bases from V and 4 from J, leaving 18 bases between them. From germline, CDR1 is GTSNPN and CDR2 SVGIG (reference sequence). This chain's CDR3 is CAWSSTRRLAGANVLTF. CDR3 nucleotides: TGTGCCTGGAGTTCGACCCGCCGGCTAGCAGGGGCCAACGTCCTGACTTTC.

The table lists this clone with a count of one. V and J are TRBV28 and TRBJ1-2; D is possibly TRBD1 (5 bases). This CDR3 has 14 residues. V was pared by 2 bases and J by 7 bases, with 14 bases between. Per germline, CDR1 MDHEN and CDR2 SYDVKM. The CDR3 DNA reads TGTGCCAGCAGTTTAGGGGCGAGAATAGGTGGCTACACCTTC. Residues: CASSLGARIGGYTF.

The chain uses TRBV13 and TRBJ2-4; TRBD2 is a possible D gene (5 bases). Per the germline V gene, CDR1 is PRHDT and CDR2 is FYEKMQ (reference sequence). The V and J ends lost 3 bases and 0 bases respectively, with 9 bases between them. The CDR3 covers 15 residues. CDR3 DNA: TGTGCCAGCAGCTTCACGGGGATAGCCAAAAACATTCAGTACTTC. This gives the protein CASSFTGIAKNIQYF. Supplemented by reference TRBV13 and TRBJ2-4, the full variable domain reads AAGVIQSPRHLIKEKRETATLKCYPIPRHDTVYWYQQGPGQDPQFLISFYEKMQSDKGSIPDRFSAQQFSDYHSELNMSSLELGDSALYFCASSFTGIAKNIQYFGAGTRLSVL.

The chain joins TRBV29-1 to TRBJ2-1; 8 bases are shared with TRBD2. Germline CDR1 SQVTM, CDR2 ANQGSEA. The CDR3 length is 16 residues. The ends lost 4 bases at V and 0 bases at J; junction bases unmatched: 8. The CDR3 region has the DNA TGCAGCGTTGTGGGGAGCGGGAGAGGCTCCTACAATGAGCAGTTCTTC. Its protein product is CSVVGSGRGSYNEQFF.